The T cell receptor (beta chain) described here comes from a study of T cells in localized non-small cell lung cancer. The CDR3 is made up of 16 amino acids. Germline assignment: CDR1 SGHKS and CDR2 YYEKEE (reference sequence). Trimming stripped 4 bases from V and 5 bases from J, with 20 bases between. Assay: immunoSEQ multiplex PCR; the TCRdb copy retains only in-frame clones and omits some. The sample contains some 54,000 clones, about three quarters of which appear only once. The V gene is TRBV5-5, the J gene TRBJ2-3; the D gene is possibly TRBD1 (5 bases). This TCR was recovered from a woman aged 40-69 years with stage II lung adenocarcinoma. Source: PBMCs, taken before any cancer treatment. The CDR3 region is CASSVSLGALGDTQYF. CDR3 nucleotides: TGTGCCAGCAGCGTGTCTCTAGGGGCCCTGGGAGATACGCAGTATTTT.